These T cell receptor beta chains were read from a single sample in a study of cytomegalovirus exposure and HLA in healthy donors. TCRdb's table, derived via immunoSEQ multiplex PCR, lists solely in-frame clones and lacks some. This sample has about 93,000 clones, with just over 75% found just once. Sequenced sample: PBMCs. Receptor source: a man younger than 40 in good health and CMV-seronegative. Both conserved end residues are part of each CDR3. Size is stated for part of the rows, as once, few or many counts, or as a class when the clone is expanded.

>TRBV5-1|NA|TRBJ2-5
CASSLGQGRETQYF
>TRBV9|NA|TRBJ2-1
CASSAVAGGYNEQFF
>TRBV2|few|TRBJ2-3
CASSEGWRDTQYF
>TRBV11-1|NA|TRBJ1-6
CASSLFGDLENSPLHF
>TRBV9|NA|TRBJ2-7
CASNQGSGSYEQYF
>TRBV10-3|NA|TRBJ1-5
CAISVGANQPQHF
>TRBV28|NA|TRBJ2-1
CASNPGYHEQFF
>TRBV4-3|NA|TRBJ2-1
CASSTTSGVYGYNEQFF
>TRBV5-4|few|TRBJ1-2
CASSLRGGYGYTF
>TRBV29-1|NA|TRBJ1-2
CSVEWTDRDDYGYTF
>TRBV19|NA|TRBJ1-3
CASRLGRGPGNTIYF
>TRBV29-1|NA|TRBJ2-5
CSVEDLIQPTLGGTQYF
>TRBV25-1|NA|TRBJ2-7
CASSESRLYSYEQYF
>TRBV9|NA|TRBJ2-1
CASSEQGLGGSSYNEQFF
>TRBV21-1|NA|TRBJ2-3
CASSKGDRRADTQYF
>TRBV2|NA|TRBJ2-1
CASSGERGAYNEQFF
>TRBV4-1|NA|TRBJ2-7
CASSQVAGGYEQYF
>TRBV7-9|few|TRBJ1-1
CASSPTALTEAFF
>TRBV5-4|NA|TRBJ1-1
CASSLTEGPEAFF
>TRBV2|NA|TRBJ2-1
CASMTSGRNEQFF
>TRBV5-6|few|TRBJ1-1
CASSYGQLNTEAFF
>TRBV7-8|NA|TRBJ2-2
CASSLVGGQVTGELFF
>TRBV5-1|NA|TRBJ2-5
CASSYRSSQETQYF
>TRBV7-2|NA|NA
CASSSTGFSYEQYF
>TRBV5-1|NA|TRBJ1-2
CASSLEPGQGNYGYTF
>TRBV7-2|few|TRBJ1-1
CASSLLRQGITEAFF
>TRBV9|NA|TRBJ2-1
CASTPFGGTGRNEQFF
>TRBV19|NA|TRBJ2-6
CASIGAGHSGANVLTF
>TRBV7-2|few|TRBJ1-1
CASTPDRGGTEAFF
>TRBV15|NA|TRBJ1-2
CATSSQGNYGYTF
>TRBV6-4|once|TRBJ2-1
CASSAGLARNEQFF
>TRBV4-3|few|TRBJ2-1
CASSQRTGNEQFF
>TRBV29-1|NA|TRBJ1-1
CGGAQLTEAFF
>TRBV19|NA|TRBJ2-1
CASSIAGGPYNEQFF
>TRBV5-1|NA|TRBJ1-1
CASSWTGVGAEAFF
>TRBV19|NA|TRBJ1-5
CASSRTGDLYSNQPQHF
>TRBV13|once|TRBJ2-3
CASSSTSSGDTQYF